This T cell receptor (beta chain) was found in a study of blood T cell repertoires in COVID-19. As for the study in general: Some COVID-19 samples were acute and others convalescent; all came from the United States, Italy and Spain.

This CDR3 comprises 13 residues. Germline CDR1 SGHNT, CDR2 YENEEA. Trimming took 10 bases from V and 10 from J; bases not matched to a gene: 12. Original methodology: The assay estimated nucleated cells by amplifying reference gene primers. Sequencing used immunoSEQ multiplex PCR; TCRdb keeps in-frame clones, though not all of them. V and J calls and clone size come straight from that table; D and trimming were deduced from the DNA. This sample yields 97,000 or so clones, of which 75% to 95% are seen a single time; 5.1% belongs to the top ten. The receptor comes from a man between 45 and 60 years old with acute or convalescent COVID-19. The gene calls are TRBV11-3 and TRBJ2-1; 8 bases align to TRBD2. Sequencing was performed on peripheral blood. The CDR3 reads CAITPEAGEEQFF. CDR3 DNA sequence: TGTGCCATCACCCCAGAAGCGGGGGAAGAGCAGTTCTTC.